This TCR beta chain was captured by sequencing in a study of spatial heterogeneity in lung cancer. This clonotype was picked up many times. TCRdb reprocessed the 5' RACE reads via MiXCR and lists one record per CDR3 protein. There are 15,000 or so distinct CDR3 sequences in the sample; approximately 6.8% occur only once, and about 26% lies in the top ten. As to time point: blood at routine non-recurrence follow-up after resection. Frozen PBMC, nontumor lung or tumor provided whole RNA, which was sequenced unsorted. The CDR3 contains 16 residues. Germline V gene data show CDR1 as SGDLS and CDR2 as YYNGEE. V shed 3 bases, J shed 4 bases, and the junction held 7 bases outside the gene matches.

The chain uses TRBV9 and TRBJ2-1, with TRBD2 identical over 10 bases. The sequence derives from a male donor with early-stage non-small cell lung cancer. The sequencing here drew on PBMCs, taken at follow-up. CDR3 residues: CASSAWTSGGYNEQFF. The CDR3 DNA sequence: TGTGCCAGCAGCGCATGGACTAGCGGAGGGTACAATGAGCAGTTCTTC.